The entry below describes one TCR beta chain. TCRdb re-analysed the 5' RACE reads in MiXCR, keeping a single row per CDR3 protein. The data show around 280,000 distinct CDR3 sequences, over 15% seen once. The germline V gene has CDR1 MNHEY and CDR2 SMNVEV (reference sequence). J gave up 5 bases and V 5 bases, and 15 bases lay outside the gene matches. The CDR3 has 18 amino acids. This entry belongs to a study of CD8 T cells in ankylosing spondylitis. The sequencing sample was made of blood, either unsorted or a sorted T cell fraction (not recorded which). The clonotype comes from a male donor with ankylosing spondylitis or in good health (not recorded which). The V call is TRBV27, the J call TRBJ2-2, with 9 positions matching TRBD1. CDR3 protein: CASSHETPGQGRTGELFF. CDR3 nucleotide sequence: TGTGCCAGCAGTCACGAGACTCCGGGACAGGGCAGGACCGGGGAGCTGTTTTTT.